Presented here are 20 T cell receptor beta chains from one specimen sequenced in a study of OX40 agonist ivuxolimab in advanced cancers. Profiling relied on immunoSEQ multiplex PCR, and the TCRdb table lists in-frame clones only, not all of them. The sample includes approximately 160,000 clones, 94% of them seen just once. This material consisted of CD4+ or CD8+ T cells sorted from blood, taken in a trial of the OX40 agonist ivuxolimab. These TCRs come from an adult with an advanced solid tumor such as melanoma, head and neck, liver or kidney cancer.

The chain is built from TRBV11-3 and TRBJ2-1, with 10 bases that match TRBD1. The V and J ends lost 1 base and 5 bases, in that order; junction bases with no gene match: 5. The germline V gene encodes CDR1 SGHNT and CDR2 YENEEA. The CDR3 consists of 16 residues. CDR3 in DNA: TGTGCCAGCAGCTTAGGGGACAGGGGTGGAGACAATGAGCAGTTCTTC. It yields the protein CASSLGDRGGDNEQFF.

This clone has just one count. DNA of the CDR3: TGTGCCAGCAGTGGGTTGAGGAGGAACACTGAAGCTTTCTTT. It encodes CASSGLRRNTEAFF. The chain carries TRBV6-1 and TRBJ1-1, with D unresolved. Germline V gene lookup returns CDR1 MNHNS and CDR2 SASEGT. This CDR3 spans 14 amino acids. Trimming cost V 4 bases and J 1 base, with 10 bases left between them.

The rearrangement joins TRBV7-2 to TRBJ1-2, with D perhaps TRBD1 (5 bases). Trimming removed 2 bases at V and 4 bases at J, with 14 bases between. From germline, CDR1 is SGHTA and CDR2 FQGNSA. This CDR3 region has 15 residues. CDR3 sequence: CASSLPVGGTYGYTF. For the CDR3, the DNA is TGTGCCAGCAGCTTACCCGTTGGCGGGACCTATGGCTACACCTTC.

The rearrangement uses TRBV19 and TRBJ1-1; D uncertain. The ends were cut back, 7 bases at V and 0 bases at J, with 12 bases in the middle. The CDR3 covers 14 residues. Germline loops: CDR1 LNHDA, CDR2 SQIVND (reference sequence). CDR3 amino acids: CASTMDGLNTEAFF. In DNA, the CDR3 is TGTGCCAGTACCATGGACGGCTTGAACACTGAAGCTTTCTTT. Full variable domain (missing parts from reference TRBV19 and TRBJ1-1): DGGITQSPKYLFRKEGQNVTLSCEQNLNHDAMYWYRQDPGQGLRLIYYSQIVNDFQKGDIAEGYSVSREKKESFPLTVTSAQKNPTAFYLCASTMDGLNTEAFFGQGTRLTVV.

The chain carries TRBV5-1 and TRBJ2-3; no clear D gene. The V gene's germline CDR1 is SGHRS and CDR2 YFSETQ. V lost 0 bases, J lost 2 bases, and 13 bases lay in between. CDR3 size: 16 residues. CDR3 sequence reads: CASSLGASQYTDTQYF. The CDR3 nucleotides are TGCGCCAGCAGCTTGGGGGCTTCACAATACACAGATACGCAGTATTTT. The variable domain in full, completed from reference TRBV5-1 and TRBJ2-3, reads KAGVTQTPRYLIKTRGQQVTLSCSPISGHRSVSWYQQTPGQGLQFLFEYFSETQRNKGNFPGRFSGRQFSNSRSEMNVSTLELGDSALYLCASSLGASQYTDTQYFGPGTRLTVL.

The rearrangement links TRBV19 to TRBJ1-5; D gene unclear. Trimming took 8 bases from V and 4 from J, leaving 6 bases between them. The CDR3 covers 11 residues. Germline assignment: CDR1 LNHDA and CDR2 SQIVND (reference sequence). The CDR3 reads CASGMNQPQHF. The CDR3 DNA is TGTGCCAGTGGGATGAATCAGCCCCAGCATTTT. The whole variable domain, remainder taken from reference TRBV19 and TRBJ1-5, is DGGITQSPKYLFRKEGQNVTLSCEQNLNHDAMYWYRQDPGQGLRLIYYSQIVNDFQKGDIAEGYSVSREKKESFPLTVTSAQKNPTAFYLCASGMNQPQHFGDGTRLSIL.

This chain links TRBV27 with TRBJ2-3; the D is unclear. The CDR3 loop spans 14 amino acids. V lost 6 bases to trimming and J lost 1 base, with 11 bases between them. Germline values: CDR1 MNHEY, CDR2 SMNVEV (reference sequence). The CDR3 nucleotides read TGTGCCAGCAGCTCTAGGGCGGGCACAGATACGCAGTATTTT. Encoded protein: CASSSRAGTDTQYF.

Written as DNA, the CDR3 is TGTGCCAGCAGCTCCTACGGGGGACTGGCCCTTAGACGATCTAGCACAGATACGCAGTATTTT. It translates to CASSSYGGLALRRSSTDTQYF. The J gene is TRBJ2-3, the V gene TRBV13; possible D gene TRBD2, 6 bases. V was clipped by 4 bases and J by 0 bases, with 29 bases between them. CDR1 is PRHDT, CDR2 FYEKMQ, per germline (reference sequence). The CDR3 has 21 amino acids.

This chain connects TRBV9 to TRBJ1-2, with 9 bases aligning to TRBD1. The junction had 8 bases not matched to a gene; V was cut back by 7 bases and J by 7 bases. CDR1 and CDR2 from the germline V gene are SGDLS and YYNGEE. The CDR3 is 13 residues long. CDR3 sequence: CASGSGDRVGYTF. CDR3 in DNA: TGTGCCAGCGGGAGCGGGGACAGGGTTGGCTACACCTTC. The complete variable domain, with remaining parts taken from reference TRBV9 and TRBJ1-2, reads DSGVTQTPKHLITATGQRVTLRCSPRSGDLSVYWYQQSLDQGLQFLIQYYNGEERAKGNILERFSAQQFPDLHSELNLSSLELGDSALYFCASGSGDRVGYTFGSGTRLTVV.

The rearrangement joins TRBV6-1 to TRBJ2-7, with TRBD2 identical over 8 bases. CDR3 length equals 20 residues. Germline trimming cut 3 bases from V and 5 bases from J; bases unmatched to any gene: 24. The V gene's germline CDR1 is MNHNS and CDR2 SASEGT. The CDR3 sequence is CASSDYSTGLVGLGKNEQYF. The CDR3 DNA is TGTGCCAGCAGTGACTACTCCACGGGACTAGTGGGGCTAGGGAAAAACGAGCAGTACTTC.

The rearrangement links TRBV6-1 to TRBJ1-2, with 7 bases matching TRBD1. In germline, CDR1 is MNHNS, CDR2 SASEGT. The J segment lost 7 bases and the V segment lost 4 bases, leaving 6 bases of the junction unmatched. The CDR3 totals 13 residues. CDR3 DNA: TGTGCCAGCAGTGCTGGACAGGTCGGTGGCTACACCTTC. It is translated as CASSAGQVGGYTF.

The CDR3 here is CASSITGGRTGELFF. DNA for the CDR3: TGTGCCAGTAGTATAACAGGGGGCCGGACCGGGGAGCTGTTTTTT. The chain combines TRBV19 with TRBJ2-2, with 9 bases aligning to TRBD1. The CDR3 sequence is 15 residues long. The germline V gene encodes CDR1 LNHDA and CDR2 SQIVND (reference sequence). J was trimmed by 5 bases and V by 2 bases; bases with no gene match: 3.

This clone showed up just once. This rearrangement joins TRBV7-9 to TRBJ2-7; 7 bases match TRBD2. V gave up 0 bases and J gave up 2 bases; unmatched junction bases: 16. The germline CDR1 and CDR2 sequences are SEHNR and FQNEAQ (reference sequence). The CDR3 contains 19 residues. The CDR3 DNA reads TGTGCCAGCAGCTTAGCCACCCGCCTACGGGGGGAAGAACCCTACGAGCAGTACTTC. As protein: CASSLATRLRGEEPYEQYF.

The CDR3 protein is CASSVVHGGTEAFF. The CDR3 DNA sequence: TGTGCCAGCAGCGTAGTGCACGGGGGCACTGAAGCTTTCTTT. J is TRBJ1-1 and V is TRBV9; tentatively, D is TRBD1 (5 bases). The V gene's germline CDR1 is SGDLS and CDR2 YYNGEE. This CDR3 spans 14 amino acids. V lost 0 bases and J lost 4, with 10 bases in between. Together with reference TRBV9 and TRBJ1-1, the CDR3 gives the full variable domain: DSGVTQTPKHLITATGQRVTLRCSPRSGDLSVYWYQQSLDQGLQFLIQYYNGEERAKGNILERFSAQQFPDLHSELNLSSLELGDSALYFCASSVVHGGTEAFFGQGTRLTVV.

The J gene is TRBJ2-3, the V gene TRBV9; 11 positions match TRBD2. Germline trimming cut 0 bases from V and 6 bases from J; bases unmatched to any gene: 9. Germline CDR1 reads SGDLS; CDR2 reads YYNGEE. CDR3 size: 17 residues. In nucleotides, the CDR3 is TGTGCCAGCAGCGTAGTGGCGGTAGCGGGAGGGATGGATACGCAGTATTTT. It encodes CASSVVAVAGGMDTQYF. Full variable domain (missing parts from reference TRBV9 and TRBJ2-3): DSGVTQTPKHLITATGQRVTLRCSPRSGDLSVYWYQQSLDQGLQFLIQYYNGEERAKGNILERFSAQQFPDLHSELNLSSLELGDSALYFCASSVVAVAGGMDTQYFGPGTRLTVL.

V usage is TRBV5-1 and J usage is TRBJ1-2, with a tentative D call TRBD1 (5 bases). The germline V gene encodes CDR1 SGHRS and CDR2 YFSETQ. V was shortened by 0 bases and J by 4 bases, with 7 bases between the two germline ends. The CDR3 is made up of 13 amino acids. The CDR3 DNA sequence: TGCGCCAGCAGCTTGGACGGGGCCTATGGCTACACCTTC. This sequence encodes CASSLDGAYGYTF.

The chain employs TRBV6-5 and TRBJ1-2; D is unclear. Germline-derived CDR1 and CDR2 are MNHEY and SVGAGI. The CDR3 contains 13 residues. The V gene lost 2 bases and the J gene lost 5 bases, with 9 bases spanning the gap. The CDR3 protein is CASSYPGSYGYTF. In DNA form, the CDR3 reads TGTGCCAGCAGTTACCCGGGCAGTTATGGCTACACCTTC.

The genes are TRBV13 and TRBJ2-1; TRBD2 matches 14 bases. The CDR3 covers 18 residues. J was trimmed by 9 bases and V by 1 base; bases with no gene match: 11. Germline CDR1 is PRHDT and CDR2 is FYEKMQ (reference sequence). The CDR3 nucleotides read TGTGCCAGCAGCTTAGATGGTGGGACTAGCGGGAGATGGGGTGAGCAGTTCTTC. Its translation: CASSLDGGTSGRWGEQFF.

The CDR3 reads CASSPKRVVAETQYF. Here the CDR3 DNA reads TGTGCCAGCAGCCCTAAACGGGTCGTGGCAGAGACCCAGTACTTC. The V call is TRBV7-2, the J call TRBJ2-5; D is uncertain. V gave up 5 bases and J gave up 4 bases, with 17 bases separating them. CDR3 length equals 15 residues. CDR1 SGHTA and CDR2 FQGNSA come from the germline V gene.

The chain links TRBV7-3 to TRBJ2-1, with D perhaps matching TRBD2 (6 bases). V lost 0 bases and J 5 bases, leaving 11 bases between the germline ends. The germline V gene has CDR1 SGHTA and CDR2 FQGTGA. This CDR3 has 15 amino acids. This CDR3 is CASSLTGGGNNEQFF. The DNA for the CDR3 is TGTGCCAGCAGCTTAACGGGAGGAGGAAACAATGAGCAGTTCTTC.